This TCR beta chain was retrieved from a study of T cells in Graves' hyperthyroidism and ophthalmopathy. Points on this clonotype: A much larger clone differs from this one at a single base, so this may be a read error.

RNA transcripts gave rise to amplified TCR beta CDR3 regions. With the HTBI primer set, the TCR CDR3 went through a first round of RT-PCR. One entry per CDR3 protein, called by TCRdb with MiXCR from the multiplex PCR reads. The table includes around 600,000 distinct CDR3 sequences, about 14% detected once. V was trimmed by 5 bases and J by 0 bases, leaving 15 bases between them. This CDR3 is built from 16 residues. CDR1 is KGHSH and CDR2 is LQKENI in the germline V gene. This receptor was identified in a woman in her forties or fifties with Graves' ophthalmopathy. Sequencing used blood. The V call is TRBV18, the J call TRBJ2-3; tentatively, D is TRBD1 (6 bases). DNA of the CDR3: TGTGCCAGCTCATCATTCAGGGGTTCTAGCACAGATACGCAGTATTTT. This codes for CASSSFRGSSTDTQYF. The whole variable domain, filled in from reference TRBV18 and TRBJ2-3, reads NAGVMQNPRHLVRRRGQEARLRCSPMKGHSHVYWYRQLPEEGLKFMVYLQKENIIDESGMPKERFSAEFPKEGPSILRIQQVVRGDSAAYFCASSSFRGSSTDTQYFGPGTRLTVL.